Presented here are 17 T cell receptor beta chains from one specimen sequenced in a study of patients and donors after allogeneic stem cell transplantation. TCRdb passed the RT-PCR reads through MiXCR, listing each CDR3 protein once. The sample has approximately 200,000 distinct CDR3 sequences, around an eighth seen once; the top ten hold roughly 10%. Sequences were obtained from blood, either unsorted or a sorted T cell fraction (not recorded which). All receptors come from a human donor who was either an allogeneic HSCT recipient or a stem cell or donor lymphocyte infusion donor (not recorded which). It is not recorded whose cells these are; they may come from a transplant donor.

There are many counts of this clonotype. The V and J genes are TRBV20-1 and TRBJ2-3, with TRBD2 matching over 9 bases. Losses at the gene ends were 1 base for V and 4 bases for J; bases not matched to a gene: 3. Germline V gives CDR1 DFQATT, CDR2 SNEGSKA (reference sequence). This CDR3 has 14 amino acids. The CDR3 loop reads CSARGLAGSDTQYF. The CDR3 DNA follows: TGCAGTGCTAGAGGTCTAGCGGGGTCAGATACGCAGTATTTT.

Only a few counts were recorded for this clonotype. This chain joins TRBV27 and TRBJ2-3; 13 nucleotides match TRBD2. The CDR3 contains 14 residues. V dropped 6 bases and J dropped 6; count of bases not matched to a gene: 3. CDR1 and CDR2 from the germline V gene are MNHEY and SMNVEV (reference sequence). CDR3 protein: CASRLAGGRDTQYF. Here the CDR3 DNA reads TGTGCCAGCAGACTAGCGGGGGGGCGGGATACGCAGTATTTT.

The rearrangement uses TRBV4-2 and TRBJ2-4; possibly TRBD2 for D (5 bases). The CDR3 loop spans 13 amino acids. The V end lost 7 bases, the J end lost 3 bases, and 10 bases lay between the germline ends. Germline V gives CDR1 LGHNA, CDR2 YNFKEQ. Here the CDR3 reads CASKGEGKNIQYF. The CDR3 region has the DNA TGTGCCAGCAAGGGCGAGGGCAAAAACATTCAGTACTTC.

This clonotype was observed a few times. This chain joins TRBV20-1 and TRBJ2-5; D remains ambiguous. CDR1 is DFQATT, CDR2 SNEGSKA, per germline (reference sequence). The V and J ends lost 4 bases and 3 bases respectively, with 18 bases between them. CDR3 length: 15 amino acids. CDR3 protein: CSAIALWNSEETQYF. DNA of the CDR3: TGCAGTGCTATCGCCCTATGGAATTCTGAAGAGACCCAGTACTTC.

This clonotype is labeled medium-sized. The rearrangement uses TRBV5-1 and TRBJ2-7; a weak D match, TRBD2 (5 bases). The CDR3 length is 14 residues. Germline CDR1 and CDR2: SGHRS and YFSETQ. Trimming took 5 bases from V and 0 from J, leaving 12 bases between them. CDR3 loop: CASRPEAYSYEQYF. CDR3 in DNA: TGCGCCAGCAGGCCGGAGGCTTACTCCTACGAGCAGTACTTC.

The chain is built from TRBV4-2 and TRBJ2-1; 9 bases match TRBD2. Trimming at V came to 0 bases and at J to 4 bases, leaving 4 bases not matched to a gene. The CDR3 is made up of 16 amino acids. Germline CDR1 is LGHNA and CDR2 is YNFKEQ. The CDR3 nucleotides read TGTGCCAGCAGCCAAGATCGGCTAGCGGGGTACAATGAGCAGTTCTTC. It encodes CASSQDRLAGYNEQFF.

This clonotype showed up many times. The rearrangement joins TRBV7-3 to TRBJ2-3; 7 bases are shared with TRBD2. With V trimmed by 5 bases and J by 0 bases, 5 bases remained unmatched. Germline CDR1 SGHTA, CDR2 FQGTGA. CDR3 length equals 15 residues. CDR3 protein: CASSPSGASTDTQYF. The CDR3 nucleotides read TGTGCCAGCAGCCCGAGCGGGGCTAGCACAGATACGCAGTATTTT.

The rearrangement uses TRBV16 and TRBJ1-3; 7 bases agree with TRBD1. The CDR3 loop spans 17 amino acids. Germline-derived CDR1 and CDR2 are KGHSY and FQNENV. Trimming removed 4 bases from V and 0 bases from J; junction bases left unmatched: 9. The DNA for the CDR3 is TGTGCCAGCAGCCCAACGACAGGGCATAACTCTGGAAACACCATATATTTT. The encoded protein is CASSPTTGHNSGNTIYF.

A note on this clonotype: A read error may account for a junction end that differs from germline. The V and J genes are TRBV7-7 and TRBJ2-7; 7 bases align to TRBD1. Germline assignment: CDR1 SSHAT and CDR2 FNYEAQ (reference sequence). The CDR3 is 15 residues long. The CDR3 DNA reads TGTGCTAGCAGCTTAGCCCAGGGGGTCACCTACGAGCAGTACTTC. Amino acid sequence: CASSLAQGVTYEQYF.

The chain has TRBV3-1 and TRBJ2-5; TRBD1 aligns across 7 bases. The CDR3 extends over 14 amino acids. J gave up 3 bases and V 1 base, and 2 bases lay outside the gene matches. In germline, CDR1 is LGHDT, CDR2 YNNKEL (reference sequence). The CDR3 region is CASSQADREETQYF. The CDR3 region has the DNA TGTGCCAGCAGCCAAGCCGACAGGGAAGAGACCCAGTACTTC.

The V gene is TRBV4-1, the J gene TRBJ2-3; the match to TRBD2 covers 8 bases. The germline V gene has CDR1 MGHRA and CDR2 YSYEKL. Unmatched junction bases numbered 2, after V lost 1 base and J lost 11 bases. This CDR3 comprises 12 residues. The chain's CDR3 is CASSQVGGVQYF. DNA of the CDR3: TGCGCCAGCAGCCAAGTCGGGGGGGTGCAGTATTTT.

The gene calls are TRBV11-3 and TRBJ1-5; unclear D gene. V was clipped by 1 base and J by 4 bases, with 5 bases between them. The CDR3 runs 13 residues. Germline CDR1 reads SGHNT; CDR2 reads YENEEA. The CDR3 nucleotides read TGTGCCAGCAGCTTAGCCGATAATCAGCCCCAGCATTTT. This translates into CASSLADNQPQHF.

This clonotype was recorded many times. The rearrangement joins TRBV28 to TRBJ2-7, with D possibly TRBD2 on 6 matching bases. Trimming removed 6 bases at V and 0 bases at J, with 15 bases between. The CDR3 is made up of 15 amino acids. CDR1 is MDHEN and CDR2 is SYDVKM in the germline V gene. As DNA, the CDR3 is TGTGCCAGCAGGATAGCGGAACAGAGCTCCTACGAGCAGTACTTC. The encoded protein is CASRIAEQSSYEQYF.

This clonotype was seen repeatedly, ten times or more. This chain uses TRBV20-1 with TRBJ2-2, with unresolved D. The CDR3 spans 12 residues. Per the germline V gene, CDR1 is DFQATT and CDR2 is SNEGSKA (reference sequence). V lost 6 bases to trimming and J lost 2 bases, with 7 bases between them. In DNA form, the CDR3 reads TGCAGTGCAAACTTTAACACCGGGGAGCTGTTTTTT. Its protein is CSANFNTGELFF.

V is TRBV7-8 and J is TRBJ2-3; 8 bases match TRBD2. Germline V gene data show CDR1 as SGHVS and CDR2 as FQNEAQ. This CDR3 comprises 16 residues. The junction had 9 bases not matched to a gene; V was cut back by 5 bases and J by 2 bases. The CDR3 loop is CASSKDQRGTTDTQYF. The DNA for the CDR3 is TGTGCCAGCAGCAAAGACCAGCGGGGGACCACAGATACGCAGTATTTT.

The genes are TRBV30 and TRBJ2-5; D possibly matches TRBD1 or TRBD2 (5 bases each). Trimming removed 3 bases at V and 2 bases at J, with 16 bases between. The CDR3 sequence is 15 residues long. Germline CDR1 and CDR2: GTSNPN and SVGIG (reference sequence). The CDR3 spells CAWRGRGLGQETQYF. The CDR3 DNA follows: TGTGCCTGGAGGGGACGTGGGTTGGGGCAAGAGACCCAGTACTTC.

The chain employs TRBV6-1 and TRBJ1-2; D unresolved. CDR3 size: 13 residues. The V gene lost 2 bases and the J gene lost 4 bases, with 8 bases spanning the gap. Germline assignment: CDR1 MNHNS and CDR2 SASEGT. CDR3 nucleotide sequence: TGTGCCAGCAGTGAACGGCACCTCTATGGCTACACCTTC. This encodes CASSERHLYGYTF.